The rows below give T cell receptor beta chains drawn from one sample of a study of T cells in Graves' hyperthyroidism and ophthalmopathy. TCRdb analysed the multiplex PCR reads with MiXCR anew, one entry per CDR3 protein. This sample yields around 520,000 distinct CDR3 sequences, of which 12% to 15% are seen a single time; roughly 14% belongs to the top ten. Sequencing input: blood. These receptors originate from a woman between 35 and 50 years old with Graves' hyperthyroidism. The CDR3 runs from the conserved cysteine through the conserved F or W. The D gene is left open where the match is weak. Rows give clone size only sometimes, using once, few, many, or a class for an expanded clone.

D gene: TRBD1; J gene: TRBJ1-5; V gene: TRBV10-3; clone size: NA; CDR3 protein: CAISDPGQGKIQPQHF; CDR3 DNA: TGTGCCATCAGTGATCCCGGACAGGGTAAGATCCAGCCCCAGCATTTT
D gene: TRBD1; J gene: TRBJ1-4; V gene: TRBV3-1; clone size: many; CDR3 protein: CASTTTGAVGKLFF; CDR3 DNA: TGTGCCAGCACCACGACAGGGGCGGTAGGAAAACTGTTTTTT
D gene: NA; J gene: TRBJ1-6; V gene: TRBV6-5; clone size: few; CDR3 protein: CASSYSSGFSPLHF; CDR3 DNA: TGTGCCAGCAGTTACTCGAGTGGGTTCTCACCCCTCCACTTT
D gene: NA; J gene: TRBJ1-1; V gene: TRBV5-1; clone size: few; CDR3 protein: CASSLAQGDPLNTEAFF; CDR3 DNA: TGCGCCAGCAGCTTGGCACAGGGTGACCCCTTGAACACTGAAGCTTTCTTT
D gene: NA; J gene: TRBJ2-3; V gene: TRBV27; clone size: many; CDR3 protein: CASSLLGLSTDTQYF; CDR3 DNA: TGTGCCAGCAGTTTATTAGGGCTCAGCACAGATACGCAGTATTTT
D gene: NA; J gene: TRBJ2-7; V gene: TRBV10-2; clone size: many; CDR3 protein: CASSNSPYEQYF; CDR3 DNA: TGCGCCAGCAGTAATTCCCCCTACGAGCAGTACTTC
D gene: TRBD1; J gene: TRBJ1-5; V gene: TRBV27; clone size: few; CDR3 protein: CASKDRDSNQPQHF; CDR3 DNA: TGTGCCAGCAAAGACAGGGATAGCAATCAGCCCCAGCATTTT
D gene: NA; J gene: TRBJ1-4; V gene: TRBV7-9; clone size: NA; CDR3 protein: CASSDIGTGATNEKLFF; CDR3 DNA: TGTGCCAGCAGCGACATTGGCACAGGCGCAACTAATGAAAAACTGTTTTTT
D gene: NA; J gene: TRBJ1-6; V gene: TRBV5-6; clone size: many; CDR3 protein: CASSLVTPGGSPLHF; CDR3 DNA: TGTGCCAGCAGCTTGGTAACTCCGGGAGGATCACCCCTCCACTTT
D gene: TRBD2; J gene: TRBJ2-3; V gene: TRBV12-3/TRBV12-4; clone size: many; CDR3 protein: CASSATPFLAASTDTQYF; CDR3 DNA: TGTGCCAGCAGTGCTACTCCTTTTCTAGCGGCTAGCACAGATACGCAGTATTTT
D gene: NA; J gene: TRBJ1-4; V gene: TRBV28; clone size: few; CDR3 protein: CATQDSWSEKLFF; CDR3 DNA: TGTGCCACCCAGGACAGTTGGTCTGAAAAACTGTTTTTT
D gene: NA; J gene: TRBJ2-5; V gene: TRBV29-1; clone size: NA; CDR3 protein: CSVEIGERETQYF; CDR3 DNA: TGCAGCGTTGAGATCGGGGAGCGGGAGACCCAGTACTTC
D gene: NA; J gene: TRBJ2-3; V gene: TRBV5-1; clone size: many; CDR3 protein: CASSLSGADYTDTQYF; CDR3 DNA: TGCGCCAGCAGCTTGTCGGGGGCAGACTACACAGATACGCAGTATTTT
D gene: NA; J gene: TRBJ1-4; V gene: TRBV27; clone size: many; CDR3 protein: CASSFGQLPEKLFF; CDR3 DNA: TGTGCCAGCAGTTTCGGCCAGCTACCCGAAAAACTGTTTTTT
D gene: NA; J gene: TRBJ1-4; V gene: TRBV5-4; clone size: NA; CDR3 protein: CASSFKPIRTTNEKLFF; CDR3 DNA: TGTGCCAGCAGCTTCAAGCCTATCCGAACAACTAATGAAAAACTGTTTTTT
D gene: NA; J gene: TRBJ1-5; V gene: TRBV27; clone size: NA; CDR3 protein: CASSFSAYSNQPQHF; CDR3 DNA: TGTGCCAGCAGTTTCTCGGCGTATAGCAATCAGCCCCAGCATTTT
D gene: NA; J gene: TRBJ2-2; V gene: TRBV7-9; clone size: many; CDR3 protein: CASSPASPGELFF; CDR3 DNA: TGTGCCAGCAGCCCAGCGTCGCCCGGGGAGCTGTTTTTT
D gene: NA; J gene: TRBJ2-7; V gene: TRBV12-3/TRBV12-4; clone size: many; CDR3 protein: CASSLLTYEQYF; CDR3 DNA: TGTGCCAGCAGTCTCCTAACCTACGAGCAGTACTTC
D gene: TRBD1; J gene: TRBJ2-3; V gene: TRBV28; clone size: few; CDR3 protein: CASSPQTGGVISTDTQYF; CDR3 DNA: TGTGCCAGCAGTCCCCAGACAGGGGGCGTAATTAGCACAGATACGCAGTATTTT
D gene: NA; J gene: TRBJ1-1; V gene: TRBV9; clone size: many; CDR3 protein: CASSSEGIAEAFF; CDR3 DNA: TGTGCCAGCAGCTCCGAGGGCATCGCTGAAGCTTTCTTT
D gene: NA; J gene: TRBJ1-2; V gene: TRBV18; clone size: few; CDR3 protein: CASSPPGTLYGYTF; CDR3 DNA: TGTGCCAGCTCACCACCGGGGACACTCTATGGCTACACCTTC
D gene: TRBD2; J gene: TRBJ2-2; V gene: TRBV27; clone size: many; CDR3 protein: CASSLSGGGLAGTGELFF; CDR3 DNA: TGTGCCAGCAGTTTATCGGGAGGGGGACTAGCAGGCACCGGGGAGCTGTTTTTT
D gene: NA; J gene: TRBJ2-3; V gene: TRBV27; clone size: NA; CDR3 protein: CASRGGGRSTDTQYF; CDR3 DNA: TGTGCCAGCAGAGGTGGTGGGCGTAGCACAGATACGCAGTATTTT
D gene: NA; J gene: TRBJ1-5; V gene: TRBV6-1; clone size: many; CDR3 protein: CASSEERVFQPQHF; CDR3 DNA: TGTGCCAGCAGTGAAGAGAGGGTTTTTCAGCCCCAGCATTTT
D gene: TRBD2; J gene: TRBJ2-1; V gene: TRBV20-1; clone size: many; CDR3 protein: CSASGLAGWEQFF; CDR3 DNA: TGCAGTGCATCTGGACTAGCGGGATGGGAGCAGTTCTTC
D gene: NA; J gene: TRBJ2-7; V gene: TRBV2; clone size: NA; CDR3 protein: CASSAEWGYEQYF; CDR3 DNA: TGTGCCAGCAGTGCGGAGTGGGGTTACGAGCAGTACTTC
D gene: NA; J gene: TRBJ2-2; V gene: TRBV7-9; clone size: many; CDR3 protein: CASSMGLGDTGELFF; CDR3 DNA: TGTGCCAGCAGCATGGGTTTGGGGGACACCGGGGAGCTGTTTTTT
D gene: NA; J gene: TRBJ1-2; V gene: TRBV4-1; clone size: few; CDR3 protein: CASSQEAGGYGYTF; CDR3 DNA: TGCGCCAGCAGCCAAGAAGCCGGCGGCTATGGCTACACCTTC
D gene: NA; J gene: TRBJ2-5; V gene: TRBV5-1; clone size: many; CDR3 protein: CASSLEPGPAEGTQYF; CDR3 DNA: TGCGCCAGCAGCTTGGAGCCAGGACCGGCTGAGGGGACCCAGTACTTC
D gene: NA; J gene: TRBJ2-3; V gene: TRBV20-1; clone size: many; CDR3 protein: CSARSVRDTQYF; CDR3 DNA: TGCAGTGCTAGAAGCGTCCGGGATACGCAGTATTTT
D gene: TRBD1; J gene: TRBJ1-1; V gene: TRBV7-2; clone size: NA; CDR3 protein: CASTLPRYRGLGTEAFF; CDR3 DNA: TGTGCCAGCACCCTTCCACGGTACAGGGGTCTTGGGACTGAAGCTTTCTTT
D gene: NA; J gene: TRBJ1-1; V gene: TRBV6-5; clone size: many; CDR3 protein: CASSYSAGVMNTEAFF; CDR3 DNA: TGTGCCAGCAGTTACTCAGCAGGGGTGATGAACACTGAAGCTTTCTTT
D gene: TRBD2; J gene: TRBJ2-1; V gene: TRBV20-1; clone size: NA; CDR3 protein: CSARDLAGGAGYNEQFF; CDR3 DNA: TGCAGTGCTAGAGATCTAGCGGGAGGGGCTGGATACAATGAGCAGTTCTTC
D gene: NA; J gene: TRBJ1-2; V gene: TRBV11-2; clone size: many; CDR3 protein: CASSSQGEDGYTF; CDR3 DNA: TGTGCCAGCAGCTCACAGGGAGAGGATGGCTACACCTTC
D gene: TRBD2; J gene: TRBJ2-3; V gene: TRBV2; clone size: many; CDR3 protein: CASSPLAGNSDTQYF; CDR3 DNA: TGTGCCAGCAGTCCCCTAGCGGGGAACTCAGATACGCAGTATTTT
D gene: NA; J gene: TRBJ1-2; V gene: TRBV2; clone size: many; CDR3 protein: CASHPGTDGYTF; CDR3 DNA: TGTGCCAGCCACCCAGGAACAGATGGCTACACCTTC
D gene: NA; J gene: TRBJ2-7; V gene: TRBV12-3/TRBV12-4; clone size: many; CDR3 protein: CASGRRGPYEQYF; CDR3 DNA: TGTGCCAGCGGGAGACGAGGTCCCTACGAGCAGTACTTC
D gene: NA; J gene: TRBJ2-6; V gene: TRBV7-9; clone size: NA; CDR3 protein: CASSLGTGANVLTF; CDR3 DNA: TGTGCCAGCAGCTTAGGGACTGGGGCCAACGTCCTGACTTTC